The entry that follows covers one T cell receptor beta chain sequence. What it recognizes is unknown. This sample was included in a study of OX40 agonist ivuxolimab in advanced cancers. Study-wide points: Clonal expansion from baseline to week 6 occurred in both CD4+ and CD8+ T cells. Averaging showed that CD8+ T cells had more expanded clones than CD4+ did. Expanded peripheral T cell antigen specificity was not determined.

The junction had 3 bases not matched to a gene; V was cut back by 1 base and J by 1 base. CDR1 and CDR2 (germline): LGHNA, YSLEER. This CDR3 region has 16 residues. Sequencing used immunoSEQ multiplex PCR; TCRdb keeps in-frame clones, though not all of them. The repertoire holds 90,000 to 100,000 clones, with more than 85% as singletons. Sequencing used CD4+ or CD8+ T cells sorted from blood, obtained in a trial of the OX40 agonist ivuxolimab. This chain joins TRBV4-3 and TRBJ2-2; TRBD2 matches 7 bases. This clonotype was obtained from an adult with an advanced solid tumor such as melanoma, head and neck, liver or kidney cancer. The chain's CDR3 is CASSQGGGGNTGELFF. The DNA for the CDR3 is TGCGCCAGCAGCCAAGGGGGCGGGGGGAACACCGGGGAGCTGTTTTTT.